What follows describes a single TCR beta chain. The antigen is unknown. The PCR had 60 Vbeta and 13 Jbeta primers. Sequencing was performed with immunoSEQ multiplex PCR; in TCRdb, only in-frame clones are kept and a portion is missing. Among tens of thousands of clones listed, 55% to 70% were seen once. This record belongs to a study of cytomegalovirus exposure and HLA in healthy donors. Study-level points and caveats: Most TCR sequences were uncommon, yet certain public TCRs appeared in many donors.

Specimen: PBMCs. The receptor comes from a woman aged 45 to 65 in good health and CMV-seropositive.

The CDR3 protein is CASSGSPGTPYEQYF. The CDR3 DNA reads TGTGCCAGCAGCGGATCGCCGGGAACTCCTTACGAGCAGTACTTC. The genes are TRBV25-1 and TRBJ2-7; tentatively, D is TRBD2 (5 bases). Germline V gene sequence: CDR1 MGHDK, CDR2 SYGVNS. V lost 6 bases to trimming and J lost 4 bases, with 19 bases between them. This CDR3 region has 15 residues.